The present T cell receptor beta chain was sequenced within a study of T cell changes during pregnancy in multiple sclerosis. TCRdb's table, derived via immunoSEQ multiplex PCR, lists solely in-frame clones and lacks some. The data hold roughly 32,000 clones, with 85% to 95% observed a single time. The receptor was isolated from a female donor with multiple sclerosis, enrolled in a pregnancy study. Sequencing used CD4+ T cells from peripheral blood mononuclear cells, obtained in the second trimester of pregnancy.

In DNA form, the CDR3 reads TGTGCCAGCAGCCGGACAGGGGATTACACCGGGGAGCTGTTTTTT. Its translation is CASSRTGDYTGELFF. The gene calls are TRBV7-3 and TRBJ2-2; TRBD1 agrees at 9 bases. Germline CDR1 reads SGHTA; CDR2 reads FQGTGA. This CDR3 has 15 residues. The J segment lost 3 bases and the V segment lost 5 bases, leaving 4 bases of the junction unmatched.